This TCR beta chain stems from a study of blood T cell repertoires in COVID-19. Trimming took 8 bases from V and 2 from J; bases not matched to a gene: 7. Per germline, CDR1 MNHNY and CDR2 SVGAGI (reference sequence). This CDR3 is built from 14 residues. As processed by the authors: Amplification of reference gene primers was used by the study to estimate nucleated cell counts. Generated by immunoSEQ multiplex PCR, the TCRdb table keeps only in-frame clones and is missing some. V and J calls and clone size come straight from that table; D and trimming were deduced from the DNA. The sample shows 250,000 to 350,000 clones, 80% to 90% of them seen only once. This study enrolled people aged about 18 to 100 from around 25 US geographic areas. Categorization into cohorts depended on clinical history that participants reported. Cohort 3 donors were reported recovered after two negative PCRs, clearance, or symptom resolution.

The receptor was derived from a woman aged 18 to 35 who had recovered from COVID-19. This chain joins TRBV6-6 and TRBJ2-7; 9 bases are a match to TRBD2. The sequencing input was PBMCs or T cells enriched from blood (not recorded which). CDR3 in DNA: TGTGCCAGCGCGCGGGTAGCGGGGGCCTACGAGCAGTACTTC. This translates into CASARVAGAYEQYF.